These 29 T cell receptor beta chains were sequenced from one sample in a study of beta chain features in type 1 diabetes. What these receptors recognize is not known. Expressed TCRB transcripts were sequenced because the isolated RNA had all been reverse transcribed beforehand. The repertoire was sequenced with immunoSEQ multiplex PCR; TCRdb's copy has only in-frame clones and lacks some. The sample lists some 130,000 clones, roughly 10% occurring once. Study-wide results and limits: Shorter TCRB CDR3s, moderately but significantly so, marked every one of the four CD4+ subsets in Type 1 diabetes patients.

The specimen sequenced was central memory CD4+ T cells from blood. The receptors were sampled from a man aged 25 to 45 with type 1 diabetes.

This clone appeared a few times. This sequence joins TRBV7-6 and TRBJ2-1, with a possible D match to TRBD2 (5 bases). Trimming removed 6 bases from V and 4 bases from J, with 16 bases in between. Germline CDR1 SGHVS, CDR2 FNYEAQ. This CDR3 comprises 15 residues. CDR3 in DNA: TGTGCCAGCAGAAGACTACCCCTCACTTACAATGAGCAGTTCTTC. Its translation: CASRRLPLTYNEQFF.

This clone was seen a handful of times. This chain joins TRBV21-1 and TRBJ2-1; the table's TRBD2 call for D was not verified on the DNA. TRBV21-1 constitutes a pseudogene. The CDR3 is 17 amino acids. CDR3: CASSKGEGWRAYNEQFF. The CDR3 DNA reads as TGTGCCAGCAGCAAAGGTGAGGGTTGGAGGGCCTACAATGAGCAGTTCTTC.

The V and J genes are TRBV5-6 and TRBJ1-1, with 10 nucleotides matching TRBD1. The CDR3 has 17 residues. The germline gives CDR1 SGHDT, CDR2 YYEEEE. Germline trimming cut 0 bases from V and 4 bases from J; bases unmatched to any gene: 9. CDR3: CASSLVGTGAMGTEAFF. CDR3 nucleotide sequence: TGTGCCAGCAGCTTGGTCGGGACAGGGGCTATGGGCACTGAAGCTTTCTTT.

This clone was counted only a few times. The J gene is TRBJ2-7, the V gene TRBV19, with TRBD1 identical over 10 bases. This CDR3 is built from 13 residues. The germline CDR1 and CDR2 sequences are LNHDA and SQIVND (reference sequence). V gave up 8 bases and J gave up 2 bases; unmatched junction bases: 3. CDR3 loop: CASSDRGTYEQYF. In DNA, the CDR3 is TGTGCCAGTTCGGACAGGGGGACCTACGAGCAGTACTTC.

The rearrangement joins TRBV5-1 to TRBJ1-3; D is possibly TRBD1 (5 bases). V was clipped by 0 bases and J by 2 bases, with 9 bases between them. Germline V gene lookup returns CDR1 SGHRS and CDR2 YFSETQ. The CDR3 contains 15 residues. The CDR3, as DNA: TGCGCCAGCAGCTTGGGGTCGGGGGCTGGAAACACCATATATTTT. Translation: CASSLGSGAGNTIYF.

The chain employs TRBV7-3 and TRBJ1-6, with 7 bases matching TRBD1. V lost 5 bases to trimming and J lost 7 bases; unmatched junction nucleotides: 8. The CDR3 spans 15 residues. Germline V gene lookup returns CDR1 SGHTA and CDR2 FQGTGA. Here the CDR3 DNA reads TGTGCCAGCAGCAAATCGACAGGGCGGAATTCACCCCTCCACTTT. As protein: CASSKSTGRNSPLHF.

The chain is built from TRBV9 and TRBJ2-2, with 7 bases lining up with TRBD2. Germline CDR1 SGDLS, CDR2 YYNGEE. Losses at the gene ends were 7 bases for V and 1 base for J; bases not matched to a gene: 4. The CDR3 totals 14 residues. CDR3 protein: CASQRGQNTGELFF. The DNA for the CDR3 is TGTGCCAGCCAGCGGGGCCAGAACACCGGGGAGCTGTTTTTT. Full variable domain (missing parts from reference TRBV9 and TRBJ2-2): DSGVTQTPKHLITATGQRVTLRCSPRSGDLSVYWYQQSLDQGLQFLIQYYNGEERAKGNILERFSAQQFPDLHSELNLSSLELGDSALYFCASQRGQNTGELFFGEGSRLTVL.

The genes are TRBV19 and TRBJ1-1; possibly TRBD1 for D (5 bases). Trimming left V 6 bases short and J 1 base short, with 6 bases between. CDR3 length: 12 amino acids. Germline-derived CDR1 and CDR2 are LNHDA and SQIVND (reference sequence). This chain's CDR3 is CASSDRNTEAFF. The CDR3 bases are TGTGCCAGTAGCGACAGGAACACTGAAGCTTTCTTT.

This clone was seen a few times. The chain recombines TRBV29-1 with TRBJ2-5, with TRBD2 matching 10 bases. Germline trimming cut 1 base from V and 0 bases from J; bases unmatched to any gene: 2. Germline V gene lookup returns CDR1 SQVTM and CDR2 ANQGSEA. This CDR3 is 15 amino acids long. CDR3 loop: CSVEGTSGNQETQYF. Written as DNA, the CDR3 is TGCAGCGTTGAAGGAACTAGCGGGAACCAAGAGACCCAGTACTTC.

This clone was found a few times. The CDR3 sequence is CASSEGQGLYNEQFF. CDR3 in DNA: TGTGCCAGCAGTGAAGGACAGGGTCTATACAATGAGCAGTTCTTC. This rearrangement joins TRBV6-1 to TRBJ2-1; 7 nucleotides align to TRBD1. Per the germline V gene, CDR1 is MNHNS and CDR2 is SASEGT. There are 15 residues in the CDR3. Trimming removed 1 base from V and 4 bases from J; junction bases left unmatched: 4.

This clone was seen a few times. The rearrangement uses TRBV28 and TRBJ2-7; D call uncertain. Germline V gene sequence: CDR1 MDHEN, CDR2 SYDVKM. V gave up 2 bases and J gave up 2 bases, with 10 bases separating them. The CDR3 length is 14 residues. CDR3 in amino acids: CASSLTADTYEQYF. CDR3 in DNA: TGTGCCAGCAGTTTAACGGCCGACACCTACGAGCAGTACTTC.

This clone came up a few times. The V gene is TRBV5-6, the J gene TRBJ1-1; no clear D. The V gene's germline CDR1 is SGHDT and CDR2 YYEEEE. V gave up 0 bases and J gave up 1 base, with 7 bases separating them. The CDR3 has 14 amino acids. The CDR3 nucleotides read TGTGCCAGCAGCTTGGGGGCTACGAACACTGAAGCTTTCTTT. Amino acids: CASSLGATNTEAFF. Using reference TRBV5-6 and TRBJ1-1 for the parts outside the CDR3, the full variable domain is DAGVTQSPTHLIKTRGQQVTLRCSPKSGHDTVSWYQQALGQGPQFIFQYYEEEERQRGNFPDRFSGHQFPNYSSELNVNALLLGDSALYLCASSLGATNTEAFFGQGTRLTVV.

This clone occurred a few times. The chain links TRBV5-1 to TRBJ1-5; D unclear. The CDR3 totals 14 residues. Germline-derived CDR1 and CDR2 are SGHRS and YFSETQ. Trimming left V 0 bases short and J 6 bases short, with 10 bases between. CDR3: CASSLVGEGQPQHF. In nucleotides, the CDR3 is TGCGCCAGCAGCTTGGTTGGGGAGGGTCAGCCCCAGCATTTT.

This clone has only a few counts. At one boundary the junction diverges from the germline segment, which might be a read error. The genes are TRBV7-7 and TRBJ2-7; D possibly corresponds to TRBD2 (6 bases). The CDR3 runs 13 residues. In germline, CDR1 is SSHAT, CDR2 FNYEAQ (reference sequence). This CDR3 reads CASSLEAGGEQYF. In nucleotides, the CDR3 is TGTGCTAGCAGCTTAGAAGCGGGTGGCGAGCAGTACTTC.

The V and J genes are TRBV4-1 and TRBJ1-4; TRBD1 is a possible D gene (6 bases). V was clipped by 4 bases and J by 4 bases, with 19 bases between them. Germline assignment: CDR1 MGHRA and CDR2 YSYEKL. This CDR3 has 17 residues. This CDR3 reads CASSRGINRALNEKLFF. For the CDR3, the DNA is TGCGCCAGCAGCCGGGGAATTAACAGGGCCCTTAATGAAAAACTGTTTTTT.

This clone occurred a few times. The chain carries TRBV9 and TRBJ2-7, with TRBD2 matching 12 bases. Germline V gene sequence: CDR1 SGDLS, CDR2 YYNGEE. Trimming at V came to 2 bases and at J to 3 bases, leaving 6 bases not matched to a gene. CDR3 length: 16 amino acids. The CDR3 nucleotides are TGTGCCAGCAGCGTCGGACTAGCGGGGACAATCTACGAGCAGTACTTC. Encoded protein: CASSVGLAGTIYEQYF.

This clone was observed at least ten times. The chain combines TRBV6-1 with TRBJ2-1; TRBD2 aligns across 9 bases. V lost 1 base, J lost 4 bases, and 2 bases stayed unmatched. From germline, CDR1 is MNHNS and CDR2 SASEGT. The CDR3 spans 15 residues. DNA of the CDR3: TGTGCCAGCAGTGAAGGTCTAGCGGGGTACAATGAGCAGTTCTTC. Translation gives CASSEGLAGYNEQFF.

V is TRBV11-3 and J is TRBJ1-5; 8 nucleotides match TRBD1. Germline-derived CDR1 and CDR2 are SGHNT and YENEEA. J gave up 6 bases and V 4 bases, and 2 bases lay outside the gene matches. The CDR3 extends over 13 amino acids. The CDR3 DNA is TGTGCCAGCAGCTCAACAGGGGGTCAGCCCCAGCATTTT. Protein sequence: CASSSTGGQPQHF.

The chain combines TRBV7-2 with TRBJ2-7; TRBD1 agrees at 8 bases. This CDR3 is built from 15 residues. Germline V gene data show CDR1 as SGHTA and CDR2 as FQGNSA. The V and J ends lost 5 bases and 5 bases, in that order; junction bases with no gene match: 11. Here the CDR3 reads CASSPEGTGRHEQYF. As DNA, the CDR3 is TGTGCCAGCAGCCCAGAGGGGACAGGACGGCACGAGCAGTACTTC.

The chain has TRBV4-2 and TRBJ1-2; tentatively, D is TRBD1 (6 bases). Between the trimmed V and J ends, which lost 4 bases and 8 bases, there was a span of 17 bases. Germline CDR1 LGHNA, CDR2 YNFKEQ. The CDR3 has 14 residues. The CDR3 DNA sequence: TGTGCCAGCAGCCCCCCCCGGACAGACGACGGCTACACCTTC. It translates to CASSPPRTDDGYTF.

The chain is built from TRBV7-9 and TRBJ2-5; no firm D call. The V end was cut by 0 bases, the J end by 5 bases, with 7 bases between. Germline-derived CDR1 and CDR2 are SEHNR and FQNEAQ (reference sequence). The CDR3 extends over 13 amino acids. The CDR3 DNA sequence: TGTGCCAGCAGCTTAGCGAGATGGGAGACCCAGTACTTC. It translates to CASSLARWETQYF.

The rearrangement joins TRBV30 to TRBJ2-6; D gene uncertain. Trimming took 5 bases from V and 11 from J, leaving 19 bases between them. Germline V gene data show CDR1 as GTSNPN and CDR2 as SVGIG (reference sequence). The CDR3 contains 14 residues. The CDR3 sequence is CAWETQPQRDVLTF. CDR3 sequence (DNA): TGTGCCTGGGAAACTCAACCTCAACGGGACGTCCTGACTTTC. The complete variable domain, with remaining parts taken from reference TRBV30 and TRBJ2-6, reads SQTIHQWPATLVQPVGSPLSLECTVEGTSNPNLYWYRQAAGRGLQLLFYSVGIGQISSEVPQNLSASRPQDRQFILSSKKLLLSDSGFYLCAWETQPQRDVLTFGAGSRLTVL.

Comments on this clone: An end of the junction differs from the germline gene, which may be a read error. The V call is TRBV27, the J call TRBJ2-7; 10 nucleotides match TRBD1. The CDR3 spans 15 residues. Germline lookup yields CDR1 MNHEY and CDR2 SMNVEV (reference sequence). The CDR3 is CASSWTGGGTYAQYF. The DNA for the CDR3 is TGTGCCAGCAGTTGGACAGGGGGGGGCACGTACGCGCAGTACTTC.

To note about this clone: A junction boundary mismatches the germline segment, possibly from a read error. The J gene is TRBJ2-1, the V gene TRBV6-5, with 7 bases that match TRBD2. The CDR3 spans 14 residues. CDR1 and CDR2 (germline): MNHEY, SVGAGI. The CDR3 nucleotides read TGTGCCAGCAGTTCCCCCTCGGGGGGACCTAGCATCGTCTTC. As protein: CASSSPSGGPSIVF.

This clone was recorded a few times. The chain recombines TRBV2 with TRBJ1-1; D gene ambiguous. Trimming removed 2 bases at V and 2 bases at J, with 6 bases between. The CDR3 is made up of 13 amino acids. Germline assignment: CDR1 SNHLY and CDR2 FYNNEI. The CDR3 sequence: CASSELSNTEAFF. The CDR3 bases are TGTGCCAGCAGTGAATTGAGTAACACTGAAGCTTTCTTT. Variable domain in full (rest from reference TRBV2 and TRBJ1-1): EPEVTQTPSHQVTQMGQEVILRCVPISNHLYFYWYRQILGQKVEFLVSFYNNEISEKSEIFDDQFSVERPDGSNFTLKIRSTKLEDSAMYFCASSELSNTEAFFGQGTRLTVV.

The V and J genes are TRBV6-5 and TRBJ2-3; a possible D gene is TRBD2 (6 bases). This CDR3 is 16 amino acids long. With 2 bases removed from V and 1 base from J, the gap between germline ends came to 13 bases. The germline V gene encodes CDR1 MNHEY and CDR2 SVGAGI. The CDR3 protein is CASSYGAGTGTDTQYF. The CDR3 DNA is TGTGCCAGCAGTTACGGGGCGGGGACGGGCACAGATACGCAGTATTTT.

This clone was seen a handful of times. This chain connects TRBV6-5 to TRBJ1-1, with D possibly TRBD1 on 5 matching bases. Germline V lookup: CDR1 MNHEY, CDR2 SVGAGI. The V end was cut by 6 bases, the J end by 1 base, with 15 bases between. This CDR3 has 15 amino acids. CDR3 amino acids: CASRPLGAGNTEAFF. In DNA form, the CDR3 reads TGTGCCAGCAGACCCCTTGGGGCTGGGAACACTGAAGCTTTCTTT.

This chain links TRBV7-9 with TRBJ1-1; D may be TRBD1 (6 bases). The CDR3 contains 12 residues. V was clipped by 2 bases and J by 11 bases, with 12 bases between them. CDR1 and CDR2 from the germline V gene are SEHNR and FQNEAQ (reference sequence). CDR3 in DNA: TGTGCCAGCAGCTTAACTCAGGGGTGGGCTTTCTTT. Amino acid sequence: CASSLTQGWAFF.

The genes are TRBV7-9 and TRBJ1-6; unclear D gene. Trimming stripped 8 bases from V and 9 bases from J, with 14 bases between. The CDR3 contains 13 residues. Germline assignment: CDR1 SEHNR and CDR2 FQNEAQ (reference sequence). The CDR3 spells CASALSAVSPLHF. The DNA for the CDR3 is TGTGCCAGCGCCCTTTCGGCGGTTTCACCCCTCCACTTT.